This T cell receptor beta chain was sequenced in a study of T cell repertoires in cytomegalovirus infection. TCRdb processed the reads anew with MiXCR; each CDR3 protein has one entry. The sample consists of approximately 500,000 distinct CDR3 sequences, approximately 15% of them appearing once. In its sample, this clonotype was seen many times. Germline loops: CDR1 SGHVS, CDR2 FQNEAQ. Trimming cost V 4 bases and J 5 bases; bases outside gene matches: 4. The CDR3 spans 14 residues. The TCR originated in a human donor in good health (CMV status not recorded). Some clones in this sample may be carry-over from other donors' samples. The gene calls are TRBV7-8 and TRBJ1-1; 10 nucleotides agree with TRBD1. Sequencing input: CD8+ T cells from PBMCs. CDR3: CASSSGQGMTEAFF. CDR3 coding DNA: TGTGCCAGCAGCTCGGGACAGGGGATGACTGAAGCTTTCTTT.